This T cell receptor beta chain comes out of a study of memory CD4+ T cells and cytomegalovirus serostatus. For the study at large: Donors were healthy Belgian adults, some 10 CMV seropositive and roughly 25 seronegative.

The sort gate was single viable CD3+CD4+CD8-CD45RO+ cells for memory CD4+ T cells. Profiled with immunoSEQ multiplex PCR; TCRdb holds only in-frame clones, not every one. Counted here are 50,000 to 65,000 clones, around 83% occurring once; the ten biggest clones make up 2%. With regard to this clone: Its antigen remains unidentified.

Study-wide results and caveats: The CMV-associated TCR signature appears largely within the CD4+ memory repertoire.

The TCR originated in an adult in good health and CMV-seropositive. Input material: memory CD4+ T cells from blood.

This chain's CDR3 is CASSLSGGRETQYF. In DNA, the CDR3 is TGTGCCAGCAGCTTGTCAGGGGGCCGAGAGACCCAGTACTTC. The gene calls are TRBV5-6 and TRBJ2-5, with 8 bases aligning to TRBD1. The J segment lost 4 bases and the V segment lost 1 base, leaving 3 bases of the junction unmatched. Per germline, CDR1 SGHDT and CDR2 YYEEEE. The CDR3 length is 14 residues.